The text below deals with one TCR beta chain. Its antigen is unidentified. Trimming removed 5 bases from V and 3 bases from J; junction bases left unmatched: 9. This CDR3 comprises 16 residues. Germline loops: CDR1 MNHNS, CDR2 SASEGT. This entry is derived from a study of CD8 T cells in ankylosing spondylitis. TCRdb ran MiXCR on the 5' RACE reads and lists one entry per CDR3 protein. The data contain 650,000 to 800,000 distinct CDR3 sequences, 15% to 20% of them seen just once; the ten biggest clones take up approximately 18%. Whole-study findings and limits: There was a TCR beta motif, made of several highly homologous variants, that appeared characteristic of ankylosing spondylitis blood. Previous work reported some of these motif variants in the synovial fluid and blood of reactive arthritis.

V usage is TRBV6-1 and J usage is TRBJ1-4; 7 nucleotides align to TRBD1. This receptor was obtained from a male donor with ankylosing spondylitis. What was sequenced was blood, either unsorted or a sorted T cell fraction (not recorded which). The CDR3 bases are TGTGCCAGCAGTCCGCGAGGGGGCCCTTCTAATGAAAAACTGTTTTTT. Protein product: CASSPRGGPSNEKLFF.